Following are 23 T cell receptor beta chains from one sample sequenced in a study of blood T cell repertoires in COVID-19. Sequencing was performed with immunoSEQ multiplex PCR; in TCRdb, only in-frame clones are kept and a portion is missing. This table holds 53,000 or so clones, almost 85% found once. What was sequenced was peripheral blood. The receptors originated from a human donor in a cohort sampled during active COVID-19.

This chain connects TRBV29-1 to TRBJ1-2, with a possible D match to TRBD1 (5 bases). V lost 4 bases, J lost 1 base, and 10 bases lay in between. This CDR3 comprises 13 residues. CDR1 and CDR2 (germline): SQVTM, ANQGSEA. This CDR3 is CSVGTRSNYGYTF. The CDR3 coding sequence is TGCAGCGTTGGGACACGGAGTAACTATGGCTACACCTTC.

The rearrangement joins TRBV29-1 to TRBJ2-1; D unclear. The CDR3 spans 11 residues. The V gene's germline CDR1 is SQVTM and CDR2 ANQGSEA. The ends were cut back, 4 bases at V and 4 bases at J, with 5 bases in the middle. CDR3 sequence: CSVVIYNEQFF. The CDR3 nucleotides read TGCAGCGTTGTCATTTACAATGAGCAGTTCTTC.

This chain links TRBV6-6 with TRBJ1-2, with D hard to call. CDR1 and CDR2 from the germline V gene are MNHNY and SVGAGI (reference sequence). The CDR3 is 13 amino acids. V lost 4 bases and J 8 bases, leaving 14 bases between the germline ends. DNA for the CDR3: TGTGCCAGCAGTTCGGAGTTGACGGGGGGCTACACCTTC. Translated, it gives CASSSELTGGYTF.

This clone was detected a few times. V gene TRBV6-2 or TRBV6-3 combines with J gene TRBJ2-7; 7 bases match TRBD2. The CDR3 covers 15 residues. V trimming: 2 bases; J trimming: 0 bases; junction bases outside the gene matches: 4. CDR1 MNHEY and CDR2 SVGEGT come from the germline V gene. The CDR3 DNA reads TGTGCCAGCAGTTACGGGACTATCAGCTCCTACGAGCAGTACTTC. Translated, it gives CASSYGTISSYEQYF.

The table lists this clone with a count of one. V and J are TRBV18 and TRBJ1-4; D is ambiguous. Germline CDR1 KGHSH, CDR2 LQKENI. This CDR3 has 14 amino acids. Between the trimmed V and J ends, which lost 3 bases and 8 bases, there was a span of 13 bases. The CDR3 is CASSPGPDGEKLFF. In nucleotides, the CDR3 is TGTGCCAGCTCACCGGGCCCCGATGGGGAAAAACTGTTTTTT. Full variable domain (outside the CDR3, taken from reference TRBV18 and TRBJ1-4): NAGVMQNPRHLVRRRGQEARLRCSPMKGHSHVYWYRQLPEEGLKFMVYLQKENIIDESGMPKERFSAEFPKEGPSILRIQQVVRGDSAAYFCASSPGPDGEKLFFGSGTQLSVL.

The chain recombines TRBV6-5 with TRBJ1-2, with 7 bases aligning to TRBD1. V lost 6 bases and J lost 6; bases outside the gene matches: 7. The CDR3 is made up of 13 amino acids. In germline, CDR1 is MNHEY, CDR2 SVGAGI. This CDR3 reads CASSRTGHHGYTF. The CDR3 nucleotides are TGTGCCAGCAGCCGGACAGGCCACCATGGCTACACCTTC.

The J gene is TRBJ2-3, the V gene TRBV11-2; a possible D gene is TRBD2 (6 bases). V was trimmed by 8 bases and J by 2 bases, leaving 11 bases between them. Germline V gene data show CDR1 as SGHAT and CDR2 as FQNNGV. The CDR3 spans 13 residues. The CDR3 DNA is TGTGCCAGCTACGAGCGGGTCACAGATACGCAGTATTTT. Its protein is CASYERVTDTQYF.

This chain links TRBV6-5 with TRBJ1-4; 7 bases are shared with TRBD1. Germline V gene lookup returns CDR1 MNHEY and CDR2 SVGAGI. J lost 8 bases, V lost 5 bases, and 8 bases had no gene match. The CDR3 loop spans 14 amino acids. Here the CDR3 reads CASSRLQGNEKLFF. The CDR3 region has the DNA TGTGCCAGCAGTCGCCTACAGGGGAACGAAAAACTGTTTTTT.

Of note for this clone: The junction does not match germline at one end; this may be a read error. The gene calls are TRBV28 and TRBJ2-7; D gene uncertain. CDR3 length: 12 amino acids. Germline V gene sequence: CDR1 MDHEN, CDR2 SYDVKM. CDR3 in DNA: TGTGCCAGCAGTTCCCCCTCCCACGAGCAGTACTTC. Encoded protein: CASSSPSHEQYF.

There are a few counts of this clone. The chain combines TRBV20-1 with TRBJ1-2, with a possible D match to TRBD1 (6 bases). This CDR3 has 11 residues. Germline-derived CDR1 and CDR2 are DFQATT and SNEGSKA (reference sequence). Trimming left V 5 bases short and J 4 bases short, with 8 bases between. The CDR3 region is CSAQQGYGYTF. In DNA form, the CDR3 reads TGCAGTGCTCAACAGGGCTATGGCTACACCTTC.

The chain combines TRBV7-9 with TRBJ2-2; D gene uncertain. Germline-derived CDR1 and CDR2 are SEHNR and FQNEAQ (reference sequence). CDR3 length equals 16 residues. Trimming took off 6 bases at V and 0 bases at J, with 14 bases between the two ends. CDR3 nucleotides: TGTGCCAGCAGTTCTTTAGTTTTTTCGAACACCGGGGAGCTGTTTTTT. Its protein is CASSSLVFSNTGELFF.

This chain uses TRBV9 with TRBJ2-7; perhaps TRBD2 as D (6 bases). CDR1 is SGDLS and CDR2 is YYNGEE in the germline V gene. V was trimmed by 4 bases and J by 5 bases, leaving 16 bases between them. The CDR3 runs to 14 residues. CDR3: CASSPSGSDNEQYF. In DNA form, the CDR3 reads TGTGCCAGCAGCCCCTCCGGGAGTGATAACGAGCAGTACTTC.

There are a few counts of this clone. The V gene is TRBV6-2 or TRBV6-3, the J gene TRBJ2-1, with no clear D. The CDR3 has 12 residues. Trimming shortened V by 5 bases and J by 6 bases, and 8 bases separated the two germline ends. In germline, CDR1 is MNHEY, CDR2 SVGEGT. The CDR3 loop reads CASSRLGNEQFF. The CDR3 nucleotides are TGTGCCAGCAGTCGACTTGGCAATGAGCAGTTCTTC.

The chain recombines TRBV5-5 with TRBJ2-2; 11 nucleotides align to TRBD1. The V gene end was trimmed by 5 bases and the J gene end by 4 bases; junction bases not matched to a gene: 4. From germline, CDR1 is SGHKS and CDR2 YYEKEE (reference sequence). The CDR3 spans 15 residues. The CDR3 sequence is CASSSGQGATGELFF. The CDR3 nucleotides read TGTGCCAGCAGTTCCGGACAGGGGGCCACCGGGGAGCTGTTTTTT.

The CDR3 loop is CAWRGEAAGELFF. CDR3 in DNA: TGTGCCTGGAGGGGAGAAGCCGCCGGGGAGCTGTTTTTT. The genes are TRBV30 and TRBJ2-2; D may be TRBD2 (5 bases). This CDR3 contains 13 residues. V lost 3 bases, J lost 6 bases, and 11 bases lay in between. Germline loops: CDR1 GTSNPN, CDR2 SVGIG (reference sequence).

The chain is built from TRBV11-2 and TRBJ2-2; 13 positions agree with TRBD2. V lost 5 bases and J lost 0; bases outside the gene matches: 9. CDR1 is SGHAT, CDR2 FQNNGV, per germline. The CDR3 extends over 19 amino acids. In DNA form, the CDR3 reads TGTGCCAGCAGCCTCCTACTAGCGGGAGGGCGGGCGAACACCGGGGAGCTGTTTTTT. Its translation: CASSLLLAGGRANTGELFF.

This sequence joins TRBV6-5 and TRBJ2-7; TRBD1 matches at 9 bases. With 5 bases clipped from V and 4 bases from J, the junction kept 9 bases outside the gene matches. The CDR3 has 15 residues. Germline assignment: CDR1 MNHEY and CDR2 SVGAGI. Here the CDR3 reads CASSTGQGPGYEQYF. CDR3 sequence (DNA): TGTGCCAGCAGTACCGGACAGGGGCCGGGTTACGAGCAGTACTTC.

The chain employs TRBV4-3 and TRBJ2-3; D may be TRBD2 (6 bases). CDR1 is LGHNA and CDR2 is YSLEER in the germline V gene. This CDR3 has 17 residues. V shed 0 bases and J shed 0 bases, with 13 bases lying between them. The CDR3 here is CASSQDYSGRSTDTQYF. The DNA for the CDR3 is TGCGCCAGCAGCCAAGATTATAGCGGAAGAAGCACAGATACGCAGTATTTT.

The V gene is TRBV7-2, the J gene TRBJ1-2; D is ambiguous. The germline CDR1 and CDR2 sequences are SGHTA and FQGNSA. The CDR3 is 13 amino acids. Deletions cut 10 bases from V and 2 bases from J, with 14 bases between. In nucleotides, the CDR3 is TGTGCCATCCCCCTCAGATCCAACTATGGCTACACCTTC. Amino acid sequence: CAIPLRSNYGYTF.

This chain links TRBV28 with TRBJ2-2; TRBD1 agrees at 11 bases. Germline V gene data show CDR1 as MDHEN and CDR2 as SYDVKM. V gave up 10 bases and J gave up 5 bases; unmatched junction bases: 6. The CDR3 is 14 residues long. CDR3 protein: CATGTGGRTGELFF. CDR3 sequence (DNA): TGTGCCACCGGGACAGGGGGAAGGACCGGGGAGCTGTTTTTT.

The genes are TRBV27 and TRBJ1-2; D uncertain. CDR1 and CDR2 from the germline V gene are MNHEY and SMNVEV (reference sequence). CDR3 length equals 14 residues. Deletions cut 5 bases from V and 2 bases from J, with 12 bases between. This CDR3 reads CASSLGGRNYGYTF. CDR3 DNA: TGTGCCAGCAGTCTAGGAGGACGGAACTATGGCTACACCTTC.

The V call is TRBV3-1 (or the pseudogene TRBV3-2), the J call TRBJ1-5; TRBD1 might be the D (5 bases). This CDR3 contains 15 residues. The ends were cut back, 2 bases at V and 6 bases at J, with 14 bases in the middle. Germline V CDR1 and CDR2: LGHDT, YNNKEL (reference sequence). CDR3: CASSQQGGTGQPQHF. CDR3 coding DNA: TGTGCCAGCAGCCAACAGGGAGGGACCGGTCAGCCCCAGCATTTT.

CDR3 amino acids: CASSFLRAGANVLTF. As DNA, the CDR3 is TGCGCCAGCAGCTTTTTGCGTGCTGGGGCCAACGTCCTGACTTTC. J is TRBJ2-6 and V is TRBV5-1; D unclear. V was shortened by 2 bases and J by 2 bases, with 8 bases between the two germline ends. This CDR3 is 15 amino acids long. In germline, CDR1 is SGHRS, CDR2 YFSETQ.